A single sample gave rise to the 32 T cell receptor beta chains below, sequenced in a study of human T cells and chemical hapten exposure. Stated time point: patch test 3, about 24 weeks after DPC sensitization. Treatment: therapeutic diphenylcyclopropenone sensitization with weekly scalp DPC. One entry per CDR3 protein results from TCRdb running MiXCR on the RACE reads. The data contain tens of thousands of distinct CDR3 sequences, more than 9.5% of them singletons. Sequenced here: whole blood, sampled in connection with sensitization to the hapten diphenylcyclopropenone (DPC). All receptors come from a woman aged 40 to 49 with alopecia areata. Some clones in this sample may be carry-over from other donors' samples.

The genes are TRBV14 and TRBJ2-7; TRBD2 might be the D (6 bases). V was shortened by 1 base and J by 5 bases, with 12 bases between the two germline ends. The CDR3 has 14 amino acids. Per the germline V gene, CDR1 is SGHDN and CDR2 is FVKESK. The CDR3 nucleotides read TGTGCCAGCAGCCAAGCCTGGGGGGTCCACGAGCAGTACTTC. Amino acid sequence: CASSQAWGVHEQYF.

The rearrangement uses TRBV11-2 and TRBJ2-6; D is undetermined. CDR1 is SGHAT, CDR2 FQNNGV, per germline. CDR3 size: 13 residues. V was trimmed by 8 bases and J by 2 bases, leaving 7 bases between them. The DNA for the CDR3 is TGTGCCAGCCTAATTCCTGGGGCCAACGTCCTGACTTTC. The encoded protein is CASLIPGANVLTF.

This clonotype has at least ten counts. CDR3 sequence: CASTLAGHTDTQYF. In DNA form, the CDR3 reads TGTGCCAGTACTTTAGCGGGACACACAGATACGCAGTATTTT. V gene TRBV19 combines with J gene TRBJ2-3; 8 nucleotides agree with TRBD2. The J segment lost 2 bases and the V segment lost 7 bases, leaving 5 bases of the junction unmatched. Germline CDR1 reads LNHDA; CDR2 reads SQIVND (reference sequence). The CDR3 extends over 14 amino acids.

At least ten counts were recorded for this clonotype. The chain links TRBV12-3 or TRBV12-4 to TRBJ2-7, with D possibly TRBD1 on 6 matching bases. This CDR3 is built from 13 residues. Trimming removed 3 bases from V and 4 bases from J, with 10 bases in between. The CDR3 sequence: CASSFGQQYEQYF. The CDR3 DNA follows: TGTGCCAGCAGTTTTGGACAGCAATACGAGCAGTACTTC.

The genes are TRBV4-1 and TRBJ1-2, with D unclear. V gave up 3 bases and J gave up 3 bases, with 11 bases separating them. CDR1 and CDR2 from the germline V gene are MGHRA and YSYEKL. This CDR3 has 14 residues. The CDR3 coding sequence is TGCGCCAGCAGCCAGTGGGCCGGGGACTATGGCTACACCTTC. Translation gives CASSQWAGDYGYTF.

This chain connects TRBV3-1 to TRBJ1-2; possible D gene TRBD1, 6 bases. Germline V gene sequence: CDR1 LGHDT, CDR2 YNNKEL (reference sequence). The CDR3 is made up of 14 amino acids. Trimming removed 3 bases from V and 7 bases from J, with 15 bases in between. The CDR3 DNA reads as TGTGCCAGCAGCCATAGCAGGGGACGGCGTGGCTACACCTTC. This translates into CASSHSRGRRGYTF.

This clonotype came up a few times. The V call is TRBV7-6, the J call TRBJ2-6; D unclear. The CDR3 is made up of 17 amino acids. Germline loops: CDR1 SGHVS, CDR2 FNYEAQ. V gave up 0 bases and J gave up 1 base, with 10 bases separating them. CDR3 loop: CASSLALPYSGANVLTF. The DNA of the CDR3 is TGTGCCAGCAGCTTAGCGCTCCCATATTCTGGGGCCAACGTCCTGACTTTC.

This sequence joins TRBV5-4 and TRBJ2-7, with TRBD1 matching 9 bases. The CDR3 runs 14 residues. Germline V gives CDR1 SGHNT, CDR2 YYREEE (reference sequence). J lost 3 bases, V lost 2 bases, and 3 bases had no gene match. The CDR3 sequence is CASSLGQGNYEQYF. The DNA of the CDR3 is TGTGCCAGCAGCTTAGGACAGGGGAACTACGAGCAGTACTTC.

This clonotype was detected only a few times. The rearrangement links TRBV9 to TRBJ2-1; TRBD1 agrees at 7 bases. Germline V lookup: CDR1 SGDLS, CDR2 YYNGEE. The CDR3 sequence is 13 residues long. Unmatched junction bases numbered 8, after V lost 6 bases and J lost 8 bases. DNA of the CDR3: TGTGCCAGCAATCTCGGGACAGCCCATGAGCAGTTCTTC. Its protein product is CASNLGTAHEQFF.

About this clonotype itself: Mismatch with germline at one junction end may stem from a read error. This chain connects TRBV3-1 to TRBJ2-3, with D perhaps assigned TRBD1 or TRBD2 (6 bases each). In germline, CDR1 is LGHDT, CDR2 YNNKEL (reference sequence). This CDR3 has 15 residues. DNA of the CDR3: TGTGCCAACAGCCAGGGGACTTCTAGCACAGATACGCAGTATTTT. Its protein product is CANSQGTSSTDTQYF.

This clonotype came up many times. The V gene is TRBV28, the J gene TRBJ2-1, with 10 bases matching TRBD2. The CDR3 has 15 amino acids. The V gene's germline CDR1 is MDHEN and CDR2 SYDVKM. Unmatched junction bases numbered 3, after V lost 4 bases and J lost 3 bases. Here the CDR3 DNA reads TGTGCCAGCAGTTCTCTAGCGGGGGACTACAATGAGCAGTTCTTC. Amino acids: CASSSLAGDYNEQFF. Drawing the rest from reference TRBV28 and TRBJ2-1, the complete variable domain is DVKVTQSSRYLVKRTGEKVFLECVQDMDHENMFWYRQDPGLGLRLIYFSYDVKMKEKGDIPEGYSVSREKKERFSLILESASTNQTSMYLCASSSLAGDYNEQFFGPGTRLTVL.

This chain uses TRBV5-1 with TRBJ1-2; TRBD1 is a possible D gene (6 bases). The V gene lost 2 bases and the J gene lost 4 bases, with 9 bases spanning the gap. This CDR3 contains 13 residues. Germline-derived CDR1 and CDR2 are SGHRS and YFSETQ. CDR3 nucleotide sequence: TGCGCCAGCAGCTTAGGACAGATCTATGGCTACACCTTC. Its protein product is CASSLGQIYGYTF.

This CDR3 reads CASSPLDRGLDGYTF. The CDR3 nucleotides read TGTGCCAGCAGCCCCCTGGACAGGGGGTTGGATGGCTACACCTTC. This chain connects TRBV3-1 to TRBJ1-2, with TRBD1 matching 10 bases. Germline V gene sequence: CDR1 LGHDT, CDR2 YNNKEL (reference sequence). The CDR3 covers 15 residues. With V trimmed by 4 bases and J by 6 bases, 8 bases remained unmatched.

This clonotype has at least ten counts. The genes are TRBV11-2 and TRBJ2-1, with D perhaps assigned TRBD1 or TRBD2 (5 bases each). CDR3 size: 13 residues. With 8 bases removed from V and 7 bases from J, the gap between germline ends came to 15 bases. Germline V gene data show CDR1 as SGHAT and CDR2 as FQNNGV. CDR3 sequence: CASEGPLSNEQFF. CDR3 in DNA: TGTGCCAGCGAGGGACCTCTTAGTAATGAGCAGTTCTTC.

This clonotype was seen at least ten times. The V and J genes are TRBV6-5 and TRBJ1-2; 7 bases map to TRBD1. Germline V lookup: CDR1 MNHEY, CDR2 SVGAGI. The CDR3 sequence is 14 residues long. V lost 5 bases and J lost 8; bases outside the gene matches: 11. CDR3 nucleotides: TGTGCCAGCAGTCCGCCCCACAGGGGAGGCGGCTACACCTTC. Translating gives CASSPPHRGGGYTF.

This clonotype was detected only once. J is TRBJ1-5 and V is TRBV27; D is ambiguous. Germline lookup yields CDR1 MNHEY and CDR2 SMNVEV (reference sequence). This CDR3 comprises 13 residues. Trimming took off 6 bases at V and 3 bases at J, with 9 bases between the two ends. The CDR3 DNA reads TGTGCCAGCAGGCAGGACCACAATCAGCCCCAGCATTTT. This gives the protein CASRQDHNQPQHF.

The table lists this clonotype with many counts. The chain recombines TRBV6-2 or TRBV6-3 with TRBJ1-6; TRBD1 is a possible D gene (5 bases). This CDR3 has 14 amino acids. Germline V gives CDR1 MNHEY, CDR2 SVGEGT. V lost 6 bases, J lost 9 bases, and 15 bases lay in between. Here the CDR3 reads CASRSGTEPSPLHF. In DNA form, the CDR3 reads TGTGCCAGCAGGTCCGGGACTGAACCTTCACCCCTCCACTTT.

This CDR3 is CASSVKSGGEAFF. The CDR3 region has the DNA TGTGCCAGCAGCGTAAAGTCCGGGGGCGAAGCTTTCTTT. The chain employs TRBV9 and TRBJ1-1; D possibly corresponds to TRBD1 (6 bases). The CDR3 extends over 13 amino acids. The germline CDR1 and CDR2 sequences are SGDLS and YYNGEE. The V and J ends lost 1 base and 8 bases respectively, with 12 bases between them.

This clonotype was recorded a few times. V gene TRBV7-6 combines with J gene TRBJ2-5; TRBD2 might be the D (5 bases). The CDR3 runs to 17 residues. V lost 2 bases and J 0 bases, leaving 16 bases between the germline ends. In germline, CDR1 is SGHVS, CDR2 FNYEAQ. CDR3 sequence reads: CASSLRTVSSYQETQYF. As DNA, the CDR3 is TGTGCCAGCAGCTTAAGGACTGTCTCATCGTACCAAGAGACCCAGTACTTC.

The chain recombines TRBV18 with TRBJ2-1; D remains unclear. V was trimmed by 6 bases and J by 2 bases, leaving 20 bases between them. CDR1 is KGHSH and CDR2 is LQKENI in the germline V gene. This CDR3 has 17 amino acids. The CDR3 is CASSRLGFSRTYNEQFF. Here the CDR3 DNA reads TGTGCCAGCTCGCGACTGGGGTTTAGCAGGACCTACAATGAGCAGTTCTTC.

This clonotype was recorded a few times. The chain has TRBV29-1 and TRBJ2-3; D unresolved. The ends were cut back, 1 base at V and 0 bases at J, with 5 bases in the middle. The germline CDR1 and CDR2 sequences are SQVTM and ANQGSEA. This CDR3 is 13 amino acids long. CDR3 in DNA: TGCAGCGTTGAAGCAGCAAGCACAGATACGCAGTATTTT. It codes for CSVEAASTDTQYF.

This clonotype was seen a handful of times. The gene calls are TRBV7-9 and TRBJ1-5; D gene uncertain. The CDR3 is 14 residues long. Germline values: CDR1 SEHNR, CDR2 FQNEAQ (reference sequence). V was clipped by 5 bases and J by 0 bases, with 8 bases between them. The CDR3: CASSAYDSNQPQHF. Here the CDR3 DNA reads TGTGCCAGCAGCGCCTACGATAGCAATCAGCCCCAGCATTTT.

This clonotype was counted at least ten times. The chain employs TRBV12-3 or TRBV12-4 and TRBJ2-6; 9 nucleotides align to TRBD1. The CDR3 totals 17 residues. V trimming: 6 bases; J trimming: 0 bases; junction bases outside the gene matches: 6. The chain's CDR3 is CASSTGTGFSGANVLTF. CDR3 nucleotides: TGTGCCAGCAGCACCGGGACAGGGTTCTCTGGGGCCAACGTCCTGACTTTC.

The chain has TRBV20-1 and TRBJ2-4, with a possible D match to TRBD1 (6 bases). Trimming shortened V by 4 bases and J by 0 bases, and 13 bases separated the two germline ends. Germline CDR1 reads DFQATT; CDR2 reads SNEGSKA (reference sequence). This CDR3 has 15 amino acids. The CDR3 DNA is TGCAGTGCTACGACAGGTCGTTTAGCCAAAAACATTCAGTACTTC. Translation gives CSATTGRLAKNIQYF.

The rearrangement joins TRBV7-2 to TRBJ2-3; unclear D gene. The CDR3 extends over 13 amino acids. Trimming removed 1 base at V and 5 bases at J, with 7 bases between. Germline V gene sequence: CDR1 SGHTA, CDR2 FQGNSA. CDR3 in DNA: TGTGCCAGCAGCTTAGGTAGAAGAGATACGCAGTATTTT. Amino acids: CASSLGRRDTQYF.

In this sample, this clonotype turned up many times. This rearrangement joins TRBV14 to TRBJ1-2; 10 nucleotides line up with TRBD1. The CDR3 is 15 residues long. Germline V lookup: CDR1 SGHDN, CDR2 FVKESK. With V trimmed by 4 bases and J by 9 bases, 11 bases remained unmatched. The CDR3 nucleotides read TGTGCCAGCAGCCCTCAGGCGGGGACAGGGGTTCGCTACACCTTC. This encodes CASSPQAGTGVRYTF.

This clonotype was counted many times. DNA of the CDR3: TGTGCCAGCAGCCAAGGTCAGCGAGAGACCCAGTACTTC. The encoded protein is CASSQGQRETQYF. J is TRBJ2-5 and V is TRBV3-1; D is unclear. Trimming shortened V by 1 base and J by 4 bases, and 7 bases separated the two germline ends. The germline V gene encodes CDR1 LGHDT and CDR2 YNNKEL (reference sequence). The CDR3 consists of 13 residues.

This clonotype occurred many times. The chain couples TRBV7-9 to TRBJ2-1, with D possibly matching TRBD2 (5 bases). V shed 1 base and J shed 3 bases, with 10 bases lying between them. Germline V gene lookup returns CDR1 SEHNR and CDR2 FQNEAQ (reference sequence). The CDR3 runs 15 residues. The DNA for the CDR3 is TGTGCCAGCAGCTTAGGGCGGGTTATCTACAATGAGCAGTTCTTC. Translating gives CASSLGRVIYNEQFF.

This clonotype has a handful of counts. The genes are TRBV28 and TRBJ2-5; 7 positions agree with TRBD1. V was pared by 7 bases and J by 7 bases, with 9 bases of the junction left unmatched. Germline CDR1 MDHEN, CDR2 SYDVKM. The CDR3 sequence is 13 residues long. The CDR3, as DNA: TGTGCCAGCAAGGCCAGGGGGAGAGGGACCCAGTACTTC. Translating it yields CASKARGRGTQYF. Variable domain in full (rest from reference TRBV28 and TRBJ2-5): DVKVTQSSRYLVKRTGEKVFLECVQDMDHENMFWYRQDPGLGLRLIYFSYDVKMKEKGDIPEGYSVSREKKERFSLILESASTNQTSMYLCASKARGRGTQYFGPGTRLLVL.

In this sample, this clonotype turned up a few times. The J gene is TRBJ2-3, the V gene TRBV12-3 or TRBV12-4; 12 bases map to TRBD2. The V and J ends lost 4 bases and 6 bases, in that order; junction bases with no gene match: 17. The CDR3 runs 19 residues. CDR3 nucleotide sequence: TGTGCCAGCAGTTCTCCTCCGGGTCTAGCGGGGGGGGCCTCGGATACGCAGTATTTT. Residues: CASSSPPGLAGGASDTQYF.

There are many counts of this clonotype. This chain joins TRBV3-1 and TRBJ2-7; 7 bases are shared with TRBD2. V was pared by 0 bases and J by 11 bases, with 7 bases of the junction left unmatched. This CDR3 region has 13 residues. Germline CDR1 and CDR2: LGHDT and YNNKEL (reference sequence). As DNA, the CDR3 is TGTGCCAGCAGCCAAGATCTCGGGGGGTTGAAGTACTTC. As protein: CASSQDLGGLKYF.

The V call is TRBV24-1, the J call TRBJ2-7; D may be TRBD2 (6 bases). The CDR3 has 12 amino acids. The germline CDR1 and CDR2 sequences are KGHDR and SFDVKD. V was trimmed by 7 bases and J by 6 bases, leaving 12 bases between them. The CDR3 here is CATSSSGVEQYF. Here the CDR3 DNA reads TGTGCCACCAGCTCCTCGGGGGTCGAGCAGTACTTC.